The clone carrying this TCR beta chain was recorded a few times. Its antigen is currently unknown. The ends lost 2 bases at V and 4 bases at J; junction bases unmatched: 10. There are 15 residues in the CDR3. Germline values: CDR1 DFQATT, CDR2 SNEGSKA (reference sequence). 5'RACE with constant-segment primers built TCRalpha and TCRbeta cDNA libraries with UMIs. Each CDR3 protein gets one entry after TCRdb re-called the 5' RACE reads with MiXCR. This table has a few hundred thousand distinct CDR3 sequences, 15% to 20% appearing once. These data come from a study of T-cell memory formation after mild COVID-19. Background on the study: TCR clusters were largely donor specific.

Study results and caveats: CD4/CD8 balance characterized clones contracting day 15 to 85, and CD4+ skew characterized later expanders. Pre-infection memory showed some responding clones, and this suggested that cross-reactive memory joined.

The TCR comes from a man aged 18 to 29 who had mild COVID-19 (a few samples of this study predate the infection). Cell type and time point are not known. This chain joins TRBV20-1 and TRBJ2-7; 8 bases are shared with TRBD2. What was sequenced was PBMCs or a T cell subset sorted from them (not recorded which). Here the CDR3 reads CSARSPGGKLYEQYV. The CDR3 nucleotides read TGCAGTGCTAGATCCCCGGGGGGGAAATTATACGAGCAGTACGTC.